Listed below are T cell receptor beta chains from one sample, sequenced in a study of shared clonotypes between healthy human individuals. TCRdb's table, derived via immunoSEQ multiplex PCR, lists solely in-frame clones and lacks some. Found here are about 2.1 million clones, around 93% of them singletons; the top ten hold around 1.8%. Material for sequencing was naive CD8+ T cells from PBMCs. The receptors shown here come from a man aged 18 to 30 in good health. Some clones in this sample may be carry-over from other donors' samples. CDR3s include the opening cysteine and the closing phenylalanine or tryptophan. The order of the fields is J gene, D gene, clone size, V gene, CDR3 DNA, CDR3 protein. D genes are given only for firm matches. Clone size is not always given. Where it is, it says once, few, many or a class for expanded clones.

>TRBJ2-7|TRBD1|.|TRBV5-4
TGTGCCAGCAGCCAAACCGGGACAGGGGGGAACGAGCAGTACTTC
CASSQTGTGGNEQYF
>TRBJ2-1|TRBD1|.|TRBV13
TGTGCCAGCAGGGGTACAGGGGGGTCAGATGAGCAGTTCTTC
CASRGTGGSDEQFF
>TRBJ2-7|.|.|TRBV6-5
TGTGCCAGCAGTCACCAGGGGACCTACGAGCAGTACTTC
CASSHQGTYEQYF
>TRBJ2-7|.|.|TRBV28
TGTGCCAGCAGTCCCGGAGCCTACGAGCAGTACTTC
CASSPGAYEQYF
>TRBJ2-1|TRBD2|once|TRBV10-3
TGTGCCATCAGTGACCTCCGAGGGCGGGAGGGCGTAGTCCACAATGAGCAGTTCTTC
CAISDLRGREGVVHNEQFF
>TRBJ2-3|TRBD2|.|TRBV27
TGTGCCAGCAGTTTATTCGGGGTTGGGGGGGCAGATACGCAGTATTTT
CASSLFGVGGADTQYF
>TRBJ2-7|.|.|TRBV28
TGTGCCAGCAGTAGGACCTCTCCCCCCTACGAGCAGTACTTC
CASSRTSPPYEQYF
>TRBJ2-1|.|.|TRBV4-3
TGCGCCAGCAGCCCGGCGTTGCGGCAACACAATGAGCAGTTCTTC
CASSPALRQHNEQFF
>TRBJ2-7|.|.|TRBV9
TGTGCCAGCAGCGTAGATGGGGGAGAGATGTTAGCGGGACAGAGCTCCTACGAGCAGTACTTC
CASSVDGGEMLAGQSSYEQYF
>TRBJ2-7|TRBD2|.|TRBV27
TGTGCCAGCAGTTTGATCGGGACTAGCGGCATCTACGAGCAGTACTTC
CASSLIGTSGIYEQYF
>TRBJ1-5|.|.|TRBV27
TGTGCCAGCCGCCAGGACGGTACTTATCAGCCCCAGCATTTT
CASRQDGTYQPQHF
>TRBJ2-5|.|.|TRBV9
TGTGCCAGCAGCGCAACCGGGACACAAGAGACCCAGTACTTC
CASSATGTQETQYF
>TRBJ2-7|.|.|TRBV7-6
TGTGCCAGCAGCTCGGCACCCACCTACGAGCAGTACTTC
CASSSAPTYEQYF
>TRBJ1-2|.|.|TRBV5-8
TGTGCCAGCAGCTTGGAGTTGGGGCTTGGCTATGGCTACACCTTC
CASSLELGLGYGYTF
>TRBJ2-7|.|.|TRBV9
TGTGCCAGCAGTGGCGGGACCTACGAGCAGTACTTC
CASSGGTYEQYF
>TRBJ1-3|.|few|TRBV9
TGTGCCAGCAGTGGGCTGAGCACTGGAAACACCATATATTTT
CASSGLSTGNTIYF
>TRBJ2-2|.|.|TRBV14
TGTGCCAGCAGCCCATACAGGAACACCGGGGAGCTGTTTTTT
CASSPYRNTGELFF
>TRBJ1-2|TRBD1|.|TRBV15
TGTGCCACCAGACAAACAGGGGGTCCGCTCTATGGCTACACCTTC
CATRQTGGPLYGYTF
>TRBJ2-2|.|once|TRBV28
TGTGCCAGCAGTTCGTCCGGCGCCGGGGAGCTGTTTTTT
CASSSSGAGELFF
>TRBJ2-3|TRBD2|.|TRBV5-4
TGTGCCAGCAGCTCGGGACTAGCGGGGGGGGCGGAGCAGTATTTT
CASSSGLAGGAEQYF
>TRBJ1-3|.|.|TRBV19
TGTGCCAGTAGTGGAAACAGGGAATCTGATGGAAACACCATATATTTT
CASSGNRESDGNTIYF
>TRBJ2-7|TRBD1|.|TRBV27
TGTGCCAGCAGTTATTCCGGGACAGGGGGCTCCTACGAGCAGTACTTC
CASSYSGTGGSYEQYF
>TRBJ1-5|.|.|TRBV28
TGTGCCAGCAGTTTATATAACAGCTTGAGCAATCAGCCCCAGCATTTT
CASSLYNSLSNQPQHF
>TRBJ1-6|.|.|TRBV28
TGTGCCAGCAGTTTAACCCCTCCTCAACCAGGTTCACCCCTCCACTTT
CASSLTPPQPGSPLHF
>TRBJ2-3|.|once|TRBV6-5
TGTGCCAGCAGTTACTCTGGGCAGGTTGCAGATACGCAGTATTTT
CASSYSGQVADTQYF
>TRBJ2-7|TRBD2|.|TRBV28
TGTGCCAGCAGTTCCTTGACTAGCGGGAGGGGCTACGAGCAGTACTTC
CASSSLTSGRGYEQYF
>TRBJ1-2|.|.|TRBV28
TGTGCCAGCAGCGGTACAGGGACTCCTGAGGGGCACTATGGCTACACCTTC
CASSGTGTPEGHYGYTF
>TRBJ1-5|TRBD1|.|TRBV27
TGTGCCAGCAGCATACAGGGGGGGGATCAGCCCCAGCATTTT
CASSIQGGDQPQHF